A single sample gave rise to the 21 T cell receptor beta chains below, sequenced in a study of post-analysis software for immune sequencing data. Unique molecular identifiers featured in each of the TCR beta cDNA libraries. TCRdb itself ran the PCR reads through MiXCR, one entry per CDR3 protein. The data hold roughly 150,000 distinct CDR3 sequences, with under 40% observed a single time. The source was blood, collected after autologous hematopoietic stem cell transplantation. All receptors come from a girl aged 10 to 17 with multiple sclerosis.

The chain has TRBV11-1 and TRBJ2-1; TRBD2 agrees at 14 bases. Trimming at V came to 5 bases and at J to 9 bases, leaving 6 bases not matched to a gene. This CDR3 has 15 residues. CDR1 is SGHAT, CDR2 FQDESV, per germline (reference sequence). CDR3 sequence (DNA): TGTGCCAGCAGCGGCGGGACTAGCGGGAGTACTGAGCAGTTCTTC. Translation gives CASSGGTSGSTEQFF.

This clonotype was observed a single time. The V gene is TRBV12-3 or TRBV12-4, the J gene TRBJ1-1; D is unresolved. The CDR3 runs 12 residues. With 8 bases removed from V and 10 bases from J, the gap between germline ends came to 17 bases. CDR3 coding DNA: TGTGCCAGCGGCGTGTGGGTAGTGGGAGCTTTCTTT. Protein product: CASGVWVVGAFF.

Here the CDR3 reads CASSALEGGTDTQYF. CDR3 nucleotides: TGTGCCAGCAGTGCCCTTGAGGGAGGCACAGATACGCAGTATTTT. V and J are TRBV6-6 and TRBJ2-3, with D perhaps matching TRBD2 (5 bases). The germline gives CDR1 MNHNY, CDR2 SVGAGI (reference sequence). This CDR3 has 15 residues. V was pared by 5 bases and J by 1 base, with 13 bases between.

The chain recombines TRBV29-1 with TRBJ1-2; D is perhaps TRBD1 (5 bases). The V gene's germline CDR1 is SQVTM and CDR2 ANQGSEA. The CDR3 totals 14 residues. The ends were cut back, 3 bases at V and 0 bases at J, with 11 bases in the middle. The CDR3 reads CSVESGPPNYGYTF. As DNA, the CDR3 is TGCAGCGTTGAGTCGGGGCCGCCTAACTATGGCTACACCTTC.

This chain uses TRBV7-2 with TRBJ1-5, with 9 bases lining up with TRBD1. The CDR3 spans 13 residues. Germline V CDR1 and CDR2: SGHTA, FQGNSA. V gave up 8 bases and J gave up 6 bases; unmatched junction bases: 5. The CDR3 sequence is CASARDRVQPQHF. The DNA of the CDR3 is TGTGCCAGCGCCCGGGACAGGGTTCAGCCCCAGCATTTT.

The V call is TRBV27, the J call TRBJ2-7, with TRBD1 identical over 8 bases. J lost 2 bases, V lost 5 bases, and 8 bases had no gene match. The CDR3 loop spans 15 amino acids. CDR1 and CDR2 from the germline V gene are MNHEY and SMNVEV (reference sequence). In nucleotides, the CDR3 is TGTGCCAGCAGTGCTCGGACAGGGCCCACCTACGAGCAGTACTTC. Translation gives CASSARTGPTYEQYF.

Concerning this clonotype: A read error may be the cause here, since a much bigger clone is one base away. V usage is TRBV12-3 or TRBV12-4 and J usage is TRBJ2-1; perhaps TRBD2 as D (5 bases). The CDR3 runs 12 residues. V gave up 6 bases and J gave up 11 bases, with 14 bases separating them. The CDR3 protein is CASRFGLGKQFF. The CDR3 nucleotides are TGTGCCAGCAGATTTGGACTTGGGAAGCAGTTCTTC.

J is TRBJ2-7 and V is TRBV28; 7 bases line up with TRBD2. Unmatched junction bases numbered 7, after V lost 11 bases and J lost 0 bases. This CDR3 has 13 residues. CDR1 is MDHEN, CDR2 SYDVKM, per germline. CDR3: CAWGGGSSYEQYF. As DNA, the CDR3 is TGTGCCTGGGGTGGCGGGAGCTCCTACGAGCAGTACTTC.

The V call is TRBV11-3, the J call TRBJ1-2; D is unresolved. V was shortened by 5 bases and J by 8 bases, with 18 bases between the two germline ends. Per germline, CDR1 SGHNT and CDR2 YENEEA. CDR3 length: 14 residues. In DNA, the CDR3 is TGTGCCAGCAGCCGTTCAGAGGCAAGGGAAGGCTACACCTTC. This codes for CASSRSEAREGYTF.

The table lists this clonotype with a count of one. A read error may be the cause here, since a much bigger clone is one base away. V usage is TRBV9 and J usage is TRBJ2-3; 9 nucleotides line up with TRBD2. Germline V CDR1 and CDR2: SGDLS, YYNGEE. J lost 4 bases, V lost 0 bases, and 9 bases had no gene match. This CDR3 spans 17 amino acids. The DNA for the CDR3 is TGTGCCAGCAGCGTAGATGGTGTTAGCGGGGGCGCAGATACGCAGTATTTT. This gives the protein CASSVDGVSGGADTQYF.

V is TRBV4-3 and J is TRBJ2-2; 12 bases agree with TRBD2. Germline CDR1 is LGHNA and CDR2 is YSLEER. After removal of 4 bases from V and 8 bases from J, the junction contained 5 bases not matched to a gene. CDR3 size: 15 residues. The DNA for the CDR3 is TGCGCCAGCAGCCCTACTAGCGGGAGGAAGGGGGAGCTGTTTTTT. Amino acid sequence: CASSPTSGRKGELFF.

This clonotype appeared many times. The genes are TRBV5-6 and TRBJ1-2; unclear D gene. CDR1 is SGHDT, CDR2 YYEEEE, per germline. The germline V and J ends were trimmed by 0 bases and 4 bases, with 16 bases remaining between them. The CDR3 length is 16 residues. CDR3: CASSLDREGASYGYTF. The DNA of the CDR3 is TGTGCCAGCAGCTTGGACCGTGAGGGCGCGAGCTATGGCTACACCTTC.

The chain employs TRBV24-1 and TRBJ2-3; tentatively, D is TRBD1 (5 bases). This CDR3 contains 16 residues. CDR1 is KGHDR and CDR2 is SFDVKD in the germline V gene. Trimming shortened V by 2 bases and J by 1 base, and 12 bases separated the two germline ends. CDR3 region: CATSDSPREGTDTQYF. CDR3 bases: TGTGCCACCAGTGATTCCCCCAGGGAAGGCACAGATACGCAGTATTTT.

This clonotype was seen only a few times. At one boundary the junction diverges from the germline segment, which might be a read error. The chain combines TRBV10-3 with TRBJ2-7; perhaps TRBD2 as D (5 bases). CDR1 and CDR2 (germline): ENHRY, SYGVKD. The length of the CDR3 is 12 residues. The CDR3 DNA is TGTGCCATCGGTGAGGGCAGCTACGAGCAGTACTTC. This codes for CAIGEGSYEQYF.

The CDR3 spells CSAREPSGSVNTGELFF. CDR3 nucleotide sequence: TGCAGTGCTAGAGAGCCTAGCGGGTCGGTGAACACCGGGGAGCTGTTTTTT. This chain joins TRBV20-1 and TRBJ2-2, with 8 bases identical to TRBD2. This CDR3 is built from 17 residues. In germline, CDR1 is DFQATT, CDR2 SNEGSKA (reference sequence). V shed 0 bases, J shed 1 base, and the junction held 7 bases outside the gene matches.

This clonotype was observed a handful of times. The rearrangement links TRBV20-1 to TRBJ2-3; D not certain. The CDR3 runs 13 residues. Trimming stripped 3 bases from V and 3 bases from J, with 10 bases between. Germline V gene data show CDR1 as DFQATT and CDR2 as SNEGSKA (reference sequence). DNA for the CDR3: TGCAGTGCTAGTAGCAGGTTGACAGATACGCAGTATTTT. Translation gives CSASSRLTDTQYF.

CDR3 DNA sequence: TGCAGTGCTAGCGGGAGGGTTGACGAGCAGTACTTC. Protein product: CSASGRVDEQYF. The chain uses TRBV20-1 and TRBJ2-4; 8 positions agree with TRBD2. The J call may be in error: the DNA end matches TRBJ2-7 better. Germline CDR1 and CDR2: DFQATT and SNEGSKA (reference sequence). The CDR3 has 12 residues.

In its sample, this clonotype was seen a few times. For the CDR3, the DNA is TGCAGTGCTAGAGAGGGCCTATATGGCTACACCTTC. It is translated as CSAREGLYGYTF. This chain links TRBV20-1 with TRBJ1-2; no clear D gene. Germline values: CDR1 DFQATT, CDR2 SNEGSKA (reference sequence). The CDR3 spans 12 residues. Trimming removed 0 bases from V and 5 bases from J, with 7 bases in between.

The J gene is TRBJ2-6, the V gene TRBV12-3 or TRBV12-4; D is undetermined. The V end was cut by 4 bases, the J end by 0 bases, with 7 bases between. The CDR3 is made up of 15 amino acids. The CDR3 here is CASSWQPSGANVLTF. The CDR3 nucleotides are TGTGCCAGCAGTTGGCAACCCTCTGGGGCCAACGTCCTGACTTTC.

This clonotype was seen only a few times. In DNA, the CDR3 is TGCAGTGCTCCGATCTGGGACGATGGCTATGGCTACACCTTC. Translated: CSAPIWDDGYGYTF. The V call is TRBV20-1, the J call TRBJ1-2, with D possibly matching TRBD1 (5 bases). This CDR3 region has 14 residues. The V and J ends lost 5 bases and 4 bases respectively, with 17 bases between them. CDR1 is DFQATT and CDR2 is SNEGSKA in the germline V gene (reference sequence).

As for this clonotype: One base away lies a much larger clone, so this may be a sequencing read error. The chain employs TRBV29-1 and TRBJ2-7; TRBD2 matches 7 bases. Germline CDR1 is SQVTM and CDR2 is ANQGSEA. The CDR3 totals 14 residues. CDR3 nucleotide sequence: TGCCGCGTTCGGCGTGGGAGGGTGGACCACGAGCAGTACTTC. It is translated as CRVRRGRVDHEQYF.